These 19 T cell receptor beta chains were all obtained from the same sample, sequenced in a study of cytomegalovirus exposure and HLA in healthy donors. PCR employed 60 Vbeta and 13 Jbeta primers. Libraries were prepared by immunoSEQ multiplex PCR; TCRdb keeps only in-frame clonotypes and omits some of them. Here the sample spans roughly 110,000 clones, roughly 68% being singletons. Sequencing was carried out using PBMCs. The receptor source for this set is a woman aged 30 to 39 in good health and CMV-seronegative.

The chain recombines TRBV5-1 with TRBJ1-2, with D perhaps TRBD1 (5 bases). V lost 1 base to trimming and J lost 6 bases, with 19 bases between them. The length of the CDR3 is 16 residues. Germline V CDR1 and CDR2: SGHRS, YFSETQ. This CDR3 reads CASSLNPGTPGDGYTF. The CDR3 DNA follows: TGCGCCAGCAGCTTGAATCCCGGGACCCCGGGGGATGGCTACACCTTC.

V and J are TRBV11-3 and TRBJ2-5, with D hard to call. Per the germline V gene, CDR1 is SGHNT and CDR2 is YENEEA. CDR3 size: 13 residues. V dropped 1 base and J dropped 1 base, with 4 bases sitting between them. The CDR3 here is CASSLGAQETQYF. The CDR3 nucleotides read TGTGCCAGCAGCTTAGGGGCCCAAGAGACCCAGTACTTC.

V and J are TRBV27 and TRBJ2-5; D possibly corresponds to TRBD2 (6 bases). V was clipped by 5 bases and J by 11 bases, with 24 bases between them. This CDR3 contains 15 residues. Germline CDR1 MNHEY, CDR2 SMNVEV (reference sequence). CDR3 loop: CASSPRSLAQWEQYF. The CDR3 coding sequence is TGTGCCAGCAGTCCACGTTCCCTAGCGCAATGGGAGCAGTACTTC.

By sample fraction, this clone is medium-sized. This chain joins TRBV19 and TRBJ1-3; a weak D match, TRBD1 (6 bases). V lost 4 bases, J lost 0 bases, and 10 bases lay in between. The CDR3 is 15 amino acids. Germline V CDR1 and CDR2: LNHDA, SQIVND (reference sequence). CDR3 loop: CASSTDSYSGNTIYF. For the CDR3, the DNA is TGTGCCAGTAGTACGGACAGTTACTCTGGAAACACCATATATTTT.

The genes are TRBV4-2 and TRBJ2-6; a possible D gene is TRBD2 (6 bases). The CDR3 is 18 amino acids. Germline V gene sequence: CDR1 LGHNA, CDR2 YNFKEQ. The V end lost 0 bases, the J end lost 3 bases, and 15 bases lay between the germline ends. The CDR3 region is CASSQEVGGARGANVLTF. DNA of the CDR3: TGTGCCAGCAGCCAAGAGGTCGGAGGGGCGCGTGGGGCCAACGTCCTGACTTTC.

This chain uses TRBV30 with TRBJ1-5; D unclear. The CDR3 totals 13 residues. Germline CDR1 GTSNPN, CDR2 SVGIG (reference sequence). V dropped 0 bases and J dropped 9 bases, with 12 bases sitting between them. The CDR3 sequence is CAWSVKSDWPQHF. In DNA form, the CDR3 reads TGTGCCTGGAGTGTCAAAAGTGACTGGCCCCAGCATTTT.

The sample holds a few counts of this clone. CDR3 region: CATSRDLDQPQHF. DNA for the CDR3: TGTGCCACCAGCAGGGACTTGGATCAGCCCCAGCATTTT. V is TRBV15 and J is TRBJ1-5; D remains unclear. Germline CDR1 is LNHNV and CDR2 is YYDKDF (reference sequence). Trimming pared 3 bases from V and 5 bases from J, leaving 8 bases between. The CDR3 length is 13 residues.

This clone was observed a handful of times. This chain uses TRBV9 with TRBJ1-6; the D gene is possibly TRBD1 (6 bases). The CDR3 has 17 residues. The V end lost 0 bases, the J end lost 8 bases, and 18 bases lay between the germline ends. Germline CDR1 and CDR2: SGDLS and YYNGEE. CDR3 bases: TGTGCCAGCAGCGTAGATCGGACAGCCCGGGCGGATTCACCCCTCCACTTT. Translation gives CASSVDRTARADSPLHF.

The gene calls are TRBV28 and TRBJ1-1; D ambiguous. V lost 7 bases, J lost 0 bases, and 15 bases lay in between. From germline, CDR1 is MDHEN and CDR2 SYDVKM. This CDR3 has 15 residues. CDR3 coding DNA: TGTGCCAGCATGGTGAGGTCCTCTTTGAACACTGAAGCTTTCTTT. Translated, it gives CASMVRSSLNTEAFF.

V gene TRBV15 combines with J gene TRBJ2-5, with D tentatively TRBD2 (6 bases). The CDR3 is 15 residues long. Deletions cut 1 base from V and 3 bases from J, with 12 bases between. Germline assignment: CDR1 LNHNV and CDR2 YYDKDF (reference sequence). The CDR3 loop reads CATSRAFGGEETQYF. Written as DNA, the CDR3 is TGTGCCACCAGCAGAGCATTCGGGGGAGAAGAGACCCAGTACTTC. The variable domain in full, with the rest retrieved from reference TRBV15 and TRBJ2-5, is DAMVIQNPRYQVTQFGKPVTLSCSQTLNHNVMYWYQQKSSQAPKLLFHYYDKDFNNEADTPDNFQSRRPNTSFCFLDIRSPGLGDTAMYLCATSRAFGGEETQYFGPGTRLLVL.

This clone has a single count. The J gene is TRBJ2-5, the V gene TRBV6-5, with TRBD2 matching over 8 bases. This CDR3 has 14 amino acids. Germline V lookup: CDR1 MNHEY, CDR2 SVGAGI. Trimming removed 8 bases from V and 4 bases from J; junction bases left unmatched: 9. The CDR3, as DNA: TGTGCCAGCCAGCGGGGGTGGATAGGAGAGACCCAGTACTTC. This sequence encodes CASQRGWIGETQYF.

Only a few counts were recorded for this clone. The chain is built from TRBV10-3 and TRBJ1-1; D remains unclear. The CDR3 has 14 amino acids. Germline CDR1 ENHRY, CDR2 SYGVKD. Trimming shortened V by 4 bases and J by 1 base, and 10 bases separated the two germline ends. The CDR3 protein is CAISVRNTNTEAFF. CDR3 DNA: TGTGCCATCAGTGTGCGGAATACGAACACTGAAGCTTTCTTT.

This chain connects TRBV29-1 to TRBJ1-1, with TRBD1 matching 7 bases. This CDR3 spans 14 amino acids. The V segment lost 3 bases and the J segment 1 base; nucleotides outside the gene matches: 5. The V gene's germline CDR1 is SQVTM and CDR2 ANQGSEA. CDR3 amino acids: CSVEVQGRNTEAFF. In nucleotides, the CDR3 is TGCAGCGTTGAGGTACAGGGGCGGAACACTGAAGCTTTCTTT.

The CDR3 DNA follows: TGTGCCAGCAGCTCCGGGACAGGGTTGTCGGGCTACGAGCAGTACTTC. Residues: CASSSGTGLSGYEQYF. This chain joins TRBV7-9 and TRBJ2-7, with 9 bases matching TRBD1. V dropped 4 bases and J dropped 3; count of bases not matched to a gene: 10. Looked up from germline, CDR1 is SEHNR and CDR2 is FQNEAQ (reference sequence). The CDR3 has 16 residues.

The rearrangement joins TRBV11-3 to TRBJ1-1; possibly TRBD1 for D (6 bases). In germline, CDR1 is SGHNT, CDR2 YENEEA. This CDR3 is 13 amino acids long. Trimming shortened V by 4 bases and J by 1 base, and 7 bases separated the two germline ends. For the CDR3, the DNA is TGTGCCAGCAGCTCCAGGGGGAACACTGAAGCTTTCTTT. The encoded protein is CASSSRGNTEAFF.

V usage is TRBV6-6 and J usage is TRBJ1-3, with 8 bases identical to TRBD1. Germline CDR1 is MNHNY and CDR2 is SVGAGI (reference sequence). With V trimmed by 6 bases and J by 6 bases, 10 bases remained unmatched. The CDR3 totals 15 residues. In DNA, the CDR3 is TGTGCCAGCAGCCCCCTCGGACAGGGCGAAAACACCATATATTTT. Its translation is CASSPLGQGENTIYF.

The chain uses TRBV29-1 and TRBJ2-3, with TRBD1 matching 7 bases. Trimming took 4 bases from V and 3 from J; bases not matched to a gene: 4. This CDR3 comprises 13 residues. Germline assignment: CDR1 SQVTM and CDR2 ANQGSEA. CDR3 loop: CSVGPGQTDTQYF. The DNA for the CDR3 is TGCAGCGTTGGACCGGGACAGACAGATACGCAGTATTTT.

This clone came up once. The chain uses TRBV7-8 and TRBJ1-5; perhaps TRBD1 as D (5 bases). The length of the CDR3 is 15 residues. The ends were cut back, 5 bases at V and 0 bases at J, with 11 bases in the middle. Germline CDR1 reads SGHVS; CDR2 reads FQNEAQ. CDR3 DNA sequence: TGTGCCAGCAGCCCTCAGGGAAATAGCAATCAGCCCCAGCATTTT. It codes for CASSPQGNSNQPQHF.

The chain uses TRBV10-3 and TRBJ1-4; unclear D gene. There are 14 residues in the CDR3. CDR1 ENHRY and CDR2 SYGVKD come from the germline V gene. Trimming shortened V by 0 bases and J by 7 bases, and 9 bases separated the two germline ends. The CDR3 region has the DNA TGTGCCATCAGTGAGTCGGAGGGAGGTGAAAAACTGTTTTTT. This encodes CAISESEGGEKLFF.